A selection of T cell receptor beta chains follows, all from one sample in a study of T cell responses to AZD1222 COVID-19 vaccine. Repertoires were generated with immunoSEQ multiplex PCR, while TCRdb's copy carries only in-frame clones and drops some. In the table there are around 70,000 clones, 75% to 85% of which are singletons. Material: peripheral blood, obtained on day 0 of MenACWY control vaccination. These receptor sequences come from an adult in good health. CDR3s include the opening cysteine and the closing phenylalanine or tryptophan. The order of the fields is V gene, D gene, J gene, clone size, CDR3 protein, CDR3 DNA. D genes are given only for firm matches. Clone size is not always given. Where it is, it says once, few, many or a class for expanded clones.

>TRBV6-5|TRBD2|TRBJ2-1|NA
CASPRESGMGNEQFF
TGTGCCAGCCCCCGTGAGAGCGGGATGGGCAATGAGCAGTTCTTC
>TRBV7-8|NA|TRBJ2-7|NA
CASSPRTVDYEQYF
TGTGCCAGCAGCCCTAGGACAGTAGACTACGAGCAGTACTTC
>TRBV6-5|NA|TRBJ2-7|NA
CASSSSRVGEQYF
TGTGCCAGCAGTTCCTCCAGGGTGGGGGAGCAGTACTTC
>TRBV18|TRBD1|TRBJ2-2|few
CASLTGTGETGELFF
TGTGCCAGCTTAACCGGGACAGGGGAGACCGGGGAGCTGTTTTTT
>TRBV18|NA|TRBJ2-7|NA
CASSPFHSSYEQYF
TGTGCCAGCTCACCATTTCACTCATCCTACGAGCAGTACTTC
>TRBV19|NA|TRBJ1-1|NA
CASSIGQPKSMNTEAFF
TGTGCCAGTAGTATAGGACAGCCTAAATCCATGAACACTGAAGCTTTCTTT
>TRBV28|TRBD1|TRBJ1-3|NA
CASSLRGTGAGNTIYF
TGTGCCAGCAGTCTTAGAGGGACAGGGGCTGGAAACACCATATATTTT
>TRBV14|NA|TRBJ2-1|NA
CASSQGSSYNEQFF
TGTGCCAGCAGCCAGGGGAGCTCCTACAATGAGCAGTTCTTC
>TRBV5-5|NA|TRBJ2-7|NA
CASSFQYGEQYF
TGTGCCAGCAGCTTCCAGTACGGCGAGCAGTACTTC
>TRBV5-1|NA|TRBJ1-2|NA
CASSLDYGYGYTF
TGCGCCAGCAGCTTGGATTATGGTTATGGCTACACCTTC
>TRBV19|NA|TRBJ1-2|NA
CASSISRTTYGYTF
TGTGCCAGTAGTATATCCCGGACAACCTATGGCTACACCTTC
>TRBV6-5|NA|TRBJ2-7|NA
CASSPGGRSEQYF
TGTGCCAGCAGCCCCGGGGGTCGGAGCGAGCAGTACTTC
>TRBV5-3|NA|TRBJ1-1|NA
CARSLFPRHQDTEAFF
TGTGCCAGAAGCTTGTTCCCCCGGCACCAGGACACTGAAGCTTTCTTT
>TRBV19|NA|TRBJ1-2|NA
CASSSRELYGYTF
TGTGCCAGTAGTTCCCGGGAATTGTATGGCTACACCTTC
>TRBV19|NA|TRBJ1-5|NA
CASTVDRSQPQHF
TGTGCCAGTACCGTCGACAGGTCTCAGCCCCAGCATTTT
>TRBV27|NA|TRBJ2-5|NA
CASRARRGLQETQYF
TGTGCCAGCAGAGCCCGGCGGGGTCTCCAAGAGACCCAGTACTTC
>TRBV28|TRBD1|TRBJ1-1|NA
CASSLFSGGYTEAFF
TGTGCCAGCAGTTTATTCTCAGGGGGCTACACTGAAGCTTTCTTT
>TRBV19|NA|TRBJ2-2|NA
CASRRPPKQGSGSTGELFF
TGTGCCAGTAGAAGGCCTCCAAAACAGGGAAGCGGTTCCACCGGGGAGCTGTTTTTT
>TRBV5-4|NA|TRBJ1-2|once
CASSLALVGRNYGYTF
TGTGCCAGCAGCTTGGCATTGGTAGGGAGGAACTATGGCTACACCTTC
>TRBV6-5|NA|TRBJ1-2|NA
CASSTTTIDGYTF
TGTGCCAGCAGTACGACAACTATTGACGGCTACACCTTC
>TRBV11-3|TRBD2|TRBJ2-5|NA
CASSRNSGRGDETQYF
TGTGCCAGCAGCCGCAATAGCGGGAGGGGGGATGAGACCCAGTACTTC
>TRBV4-3|NA|TRBJ2-3|many
CASSQELATDTQYF
TGCGCCAGCAGCCAAGAGCTAGCCACAGATACGCAGTATTTT
>TRBV30|NA|TRBJ2-2|NA
CAWQMGPPGELFF
TGTGCCTGGCAGATGGGACCGCCCGGGGAGCTGTTTTTT
>TRBV4-3|TRBD2|TRBJ2-2|once
CAPSPRGAGGGSAGELFF
TGCGCCCCCAGCCCCCGGGGAGCGGGGGGCGGGAGCGCCGGGGAGCTGTTTTTT
>TRBV9|TRBD2|TRBJ2-5|NA
CASSVGASGVQETQYF
TGTGCCAGCAGCGTAGGGGCTAGCGGAGTCCAAGAGACCCAGTACTTC
>TRBV15|NA|TRBJ1-2|NA
CATSSIDAYGYTF
TGTGCCACCAGCTCCATAGACGCGTATGGCTACACCTTC
>TRBV5-1|TRBD1|TRBJ1-2|NA
CASSSTGEAGGYTF
TGCGCCAGCAGTTCCACAGGGGAGGCAGGGGGCTACACCTTC
>TRBV2|NA|TRBJ2-7|medium-sized
CASSARFGDEQYF
TGTGCCAGCAGTGCACGGTTTGGGGACGAGCAGTACTTC
>TRBV18|NA|TRBJ2-6|once
CASSPSGSGANVLTF
TGTGCCAGCTCACCCTCGGGGTCTGGGGCCAACGTCCTGACTTTC
>TRBV21-1|NA|TRBJ1-1|NA
CASSKVVRGPTEAFF
TGTGCCAGCAGCAAAGTGGTGAGGGGACCCACTGAAGCTTTCTTT
>TRBV30|NA|TRBJ2-7|NA
CAWSLRDTSEQYF
TGTGCCTGGAGTTTAAGGGACACCTCGGAGCAGTACTTC
>TRBV2|NA|TRBJ1-5|many
CASREGGSNQPQHF
TGTGCCAGCAGGGAGGGGGGGAGCAATCAGCCCCAGCATTTT
>TRBV7-2|NA|TRBJ1-1|NA
CASSSSKNTEAFF
TGTGCCAGCAGCTCATCTAAGAACACTGAAGCTTTCTTT
>TRBV19|TRBD2|TRBJ2-1|NA
CASSIRGKREKNEQFF
TGTGCCAGTAGTATTCGGGGGAAGCGGGAGAAGAATGAGCAGTTCTTC
>TRBV12-3/TRBV12-4|NA|TRBJ1-1|NA
CASSFQTGTEAFF
TGTGCCAGCAGTTTTCAGACGGGCACTGAAGCTTTCTTT
>TRBV12-3/TRBV12-4|NA|TRBJ1-1|NA
CASSGDGEAFF
TGTGCCAGCAGTGGGGACGGAGAAGCTTTCTTT
>TRBV7-2|TRBD2|TRBJ2-3|NA
CASSSQRGNGVNTQYF
TGTGCCAGCAGCTCCCAGCGGGGGAACGGGGTGAATACGCAGTATTTT
>TRBV7-9|NA|TRBJ2-7|once
CASLDSASYEQYF
TGTGCCAGCCTCGACAGCGCCTCCTACGAGCAGTACTTC
>TRBV2|TRBD1|TRBJ1-1|NA
CASSVRGQGYTEAFF
TGTGCCAGCAGCGTCCGAGGACAGGGTTACACTGAAGCTTTCTTT
>TRBV21-1|NA|TRBJ2-7|once
CASSRIAGGRPYEQYF
TGTGCCAGCAGCAGGATAGCGGGAGGCAGGCCCTACGAGCAGTACTTC
>TRBV27|NA|TRBJ1-1|few
CASSLYPQSEAFF
TGTGCCAGCAGTTTATACCCCCAGTCTGAAGCTTTCTTT
>TRBV7-9|NA|TRBJ2-7|NA
CASSSGVKKTGGSYEQYF
TGTGCCAGCAGCTCGGGTGTGAAGAAGACAGGCGGGTCCTACGAGCAGTACTTC
>TRBV30|NA|TRBJ1-2|NA
CAWSVRPDGYTF
TGTGCCTGGAGTGTACGTCCAGATGGCTACACCTTC
>TRBV4-1|NA|TRBJ2-2|NA
CATSSWDANTGELFF
TGCGCCACCTCGTCGTGGGACGCGAACACCGGGGAGCTGTTTTTT
>TRBV3-1/TRBV3-2|TRBD2|TRBJ2-2|NA
CASSFMSGRVTGELFF
TGTGCCAGCAGCTTTATGAGCGGGAGAGTTACCGGGGAGCTGTTTTTT
>TRBV3-1/TRBV3-2|TRBD2|TRBJ2-5|NA
CASSQDGTSGEPGKTQYF
TGTGCCAGCAGCCAAGATGGGACTAGCGGGGAGCCCGGGAAGACCCAGTACTTC
>TRBV28|TRBD1|TRBJ1-4|NA
CATGGQGMEKLFF
TGTGCCACCGGCGGACAGGGGATGGAAAAACTGTTTTTT
>TRBV10-3|TRBD1|TRBJ2-2|few
CASRQGNTGELFF
TGTGCCAGCCGACAGGGCAACACCGGGGAGCTGTTTTTT
>TRBV4-1|NA|TRBJ1-1|NA
CASSRTANTEAFF
TGCGCCAGCAGTCGGACCGCGAACACTGAAGCTTTCTTT
>TRBV6-5|NA|TRBJ1-1|NA
CATFAGVNTEAFF
TGTGCCACTTTCGCAGGGGTGAACACTGAAGCTTTCTTT
>TRBV27|NA|TRBJ1-6|NA
CASSWTEGSPLHF
TGTGCCAGCAGTTGGACGGAGGGTTCACCCCTCCACTTT
>TRBV19|TRBD1|TRBJ1-3|NA
CASRGPGQYSGNTIYF
TGTGCCAGTAGGGGCCCGGGACAGTACTCTGGAAACACCATATATTTT
>TRBV6-2/TRBV6-3|NA|TRBJ1-2|NA
CASSLRANYGYTF
TGTGCCAGCAGTCTAAGGGCTAACTATGGCTACACCTTC
>TRBV18|NA|TRBJ2-3|once
CASSPRASTDTQYF
TGTGCCAGCTCACCTCGTGCTAGCACAGATACGCAGTATTTT
>TRBV28|NA|TRBJ1-5|once
CASRGAGNQPQHF
TGTGCCAGCCGAGGGGCAGGCAATCAGCCCCAGCATTTT
>TRBV6-7|NA|TRBJ2-7|NA
CASSGRRGTYEQYF
TGTGCCAGCAGCGGGCGAAGGGGAACCTACGAGCAGTACTTC
>TRBV10-3|NA|TRBJ2-3|NA
CAISERASTDTQYF
TGTGCCATCAGTGAGCGGGCTAGCACAGATACGCAGTATTTT
>TRBV7-2|NA|TRBJ2-1|NA
CASSSSGQTSYNEQFF
TGTGCCAGCAGCTCATCCGGACAGACTTCCTACAATGAGCAGTTCTTC
>TRBV24-1|TRBD2|TRBJ2-1|few
CATSDRAGGALNEQFF
TGTGCCACCAGTGATCGGGCCGGGGGGGCGCTAAATGAGCAGTTCTTC
>TRBV27|NA|TRBJ2-2|NA
CASSFTDTGELFF
TGTGCCAGCAGTTTTACGGACACCGGGGAGCTGTTTTTT